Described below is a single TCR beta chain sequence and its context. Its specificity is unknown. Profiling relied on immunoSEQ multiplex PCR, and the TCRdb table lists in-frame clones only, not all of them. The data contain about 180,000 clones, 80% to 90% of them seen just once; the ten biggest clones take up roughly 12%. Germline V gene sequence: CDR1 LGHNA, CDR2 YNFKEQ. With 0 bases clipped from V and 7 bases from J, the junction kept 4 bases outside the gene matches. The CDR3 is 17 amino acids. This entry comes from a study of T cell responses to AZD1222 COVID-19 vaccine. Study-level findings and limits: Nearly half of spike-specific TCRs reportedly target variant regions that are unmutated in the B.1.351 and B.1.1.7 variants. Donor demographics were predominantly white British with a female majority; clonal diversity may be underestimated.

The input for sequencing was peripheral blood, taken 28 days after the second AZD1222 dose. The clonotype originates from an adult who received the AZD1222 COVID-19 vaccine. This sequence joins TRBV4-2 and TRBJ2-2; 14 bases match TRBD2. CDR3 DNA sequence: TGTGCCAGCAGCCAAGAGACTAGCGGGGGGGCGCACGGGGAGCTGTTTTTT. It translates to CASSQETSGGAHGELFF.